The present T cell receptor beta chain was sequenced within a study of shared clonotypes between healthy human individuals. The V gene's germline CDR1 is SNHLY and CDR2 FYNNEI. The trim removed 6 bases at V and 4 bases at J, leaving 6 bases unmatched. This CDR3 is 17 amino acids long. TCRdb keeps only in-frame clones here, not all; method: immunoSEQ multiplex PCR. Of millions of clones listed, 90% to 95% are singletons. Negatively enriched CD4+ T cells were divided by CD45RA into naive and memory. Study results and caveats: It was anticipated that sequencing depth would influence how many clonotypes donors shared. The study sampled only blood, and tissue repertoires likely differ.

The sample holds one count of this clone. Its specificity is unknown. This receptor was obtained from a man aged 18-30 years in good health. Some clones in this sample may be carry-over from other donors' samples. The sequenced sample consisted of naive CD4+ T cells from PBMCs. The subset: CD45RA+ positively selected. The J gene is TRBJ2-1, the V gene TRBV2; 16 nucleotides agree with TRBD2. CDR3 in DNA: TGTGCCAGCAGGGGGACTAGCGGGAGGGAAAAATACAATGAGCAGTTCTTC. It encodes CASRGTSGREKYNEQFF.